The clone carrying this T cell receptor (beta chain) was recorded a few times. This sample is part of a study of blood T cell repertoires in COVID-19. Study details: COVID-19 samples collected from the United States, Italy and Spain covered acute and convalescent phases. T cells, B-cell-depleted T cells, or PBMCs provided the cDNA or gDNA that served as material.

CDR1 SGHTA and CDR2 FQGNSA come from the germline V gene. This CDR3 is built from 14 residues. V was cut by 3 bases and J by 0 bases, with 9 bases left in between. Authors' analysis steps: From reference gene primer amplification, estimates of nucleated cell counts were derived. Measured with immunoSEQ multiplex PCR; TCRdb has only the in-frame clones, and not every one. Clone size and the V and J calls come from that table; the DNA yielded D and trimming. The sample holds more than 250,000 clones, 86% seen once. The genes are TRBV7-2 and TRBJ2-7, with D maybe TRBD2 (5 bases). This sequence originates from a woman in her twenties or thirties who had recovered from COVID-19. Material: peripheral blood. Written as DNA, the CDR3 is TGTGCCAGCAGCTTTGGAGGAAGCTCCTACGAGCAGTACTTC. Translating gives CASSFGGSSYEQYF.